This T cell receptor (beta chain) was found in a study of blood T cell repertoires in COVID-19. Study in general: Sources were T cells, B-cell-depleted T cells, or PBMCs; the material itself was cDNA or gDNA.

There are 14 residues in the CDR3. The ends lost 5 bases at V and 7 bases at J; junction bases unmatched: 3. Germline lookup yields CDR1 LNHDA and CDR2 SQIVND (reference sequence). In the source study's methods: The authors estimated nucleated cell counts from reference gene primer amplification. Profiling relied on immunoSEQ multiplex PCR, and the TCRdb table lists in-frame clones only, not all of them. V and J calls and clone size are as listed in that table; D and trimming were resolved from the DNA. This sample has approximately 50,000 clones, with roughly 90% found just once. The sequence was obtained from an elderly man with active or convalescent COVID-19. Sequenced material: peripheral blood. The chain employs TRBV19 and TRBJ2-1, with 12 bases lining up with TRBD2. This CDR3 is CASSASGRDNEQFF. The CDR3 bases are TGTGCCAGTAGTGCTAGCGGGAGGGATAATGAGCAGTTCTTC.